This T cell receptor beta chain was sequenced for a study of CD8+CD57+ T cells in acquired aplastic anemia. About the study: On average, sorted CD4+ and CD8+ cells gave 3.2 ug of DNA.

Unmatched junction bases numbered 5, after V lost 6 bases and J lost 2 bases. The germline gives CDR1 ENHRY, CDR2 SYGVKD. This CDR3 is built from 14 residues. Genomic DNA, serving as template, underwent TCR beta VDJ and CDR3 profiling. MiXCR, run by TCRdb on the reads, gives a single entry per CDR3 protein. The sample shows 200,000 to 250,000 distinct CDR3 sequences, over 60% of them seen only once. The chain employs TRBV10-3 and TRBJ2-7; 9 bases align to TRBD1. The sample comprised sorted CD4+, CD8+, or CD8+CD57+ T cells (not recorded which) from PBMCs. This TCR came from a human donor in good health. In DNA, the CDR3 is TGTGCCATCAGGAGGACAGGGGAGGCCTACGAGCAGTACTTC. This gives the protein CAIRRTGEAYEQYF.